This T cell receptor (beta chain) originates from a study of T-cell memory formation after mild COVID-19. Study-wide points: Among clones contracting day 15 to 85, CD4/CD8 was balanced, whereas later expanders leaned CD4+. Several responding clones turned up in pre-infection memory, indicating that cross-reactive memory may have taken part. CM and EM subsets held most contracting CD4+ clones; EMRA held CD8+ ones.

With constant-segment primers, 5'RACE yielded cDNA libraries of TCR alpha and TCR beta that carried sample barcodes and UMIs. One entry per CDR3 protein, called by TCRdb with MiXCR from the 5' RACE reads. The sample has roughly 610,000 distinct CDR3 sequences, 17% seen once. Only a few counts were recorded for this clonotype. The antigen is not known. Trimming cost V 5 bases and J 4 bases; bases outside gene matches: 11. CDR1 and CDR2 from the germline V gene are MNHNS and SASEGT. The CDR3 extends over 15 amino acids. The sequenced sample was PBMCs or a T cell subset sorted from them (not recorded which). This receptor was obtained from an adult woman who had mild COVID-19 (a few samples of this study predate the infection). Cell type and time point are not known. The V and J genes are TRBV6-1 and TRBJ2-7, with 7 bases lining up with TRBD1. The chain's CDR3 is CASSPQRGPFYEQYF. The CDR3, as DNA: TGTGCCAGCAGTCCTCAGAGGGGGCCATTTTACGAGCAGTACTTC.